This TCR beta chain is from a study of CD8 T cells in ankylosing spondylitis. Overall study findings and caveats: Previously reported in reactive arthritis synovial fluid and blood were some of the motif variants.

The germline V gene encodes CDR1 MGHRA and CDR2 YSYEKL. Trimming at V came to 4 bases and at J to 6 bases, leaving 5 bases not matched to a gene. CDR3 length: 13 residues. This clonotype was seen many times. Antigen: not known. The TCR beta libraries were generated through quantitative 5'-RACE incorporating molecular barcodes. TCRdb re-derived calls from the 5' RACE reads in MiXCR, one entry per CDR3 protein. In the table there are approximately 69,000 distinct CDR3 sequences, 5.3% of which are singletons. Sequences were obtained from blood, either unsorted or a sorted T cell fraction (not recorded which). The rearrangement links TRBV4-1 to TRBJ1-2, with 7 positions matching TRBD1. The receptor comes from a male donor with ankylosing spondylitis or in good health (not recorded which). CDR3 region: CASSRTGDHGYTF. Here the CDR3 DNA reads TGCGCCAGCAGCCGAACAGGGGATCATGGCTACACCTTC.